These 2 T cell receptor beta chains originate from one sample sequenced in a study of blood T cell repertoires in COVID-19. Sequencing used immunoSEQ multiplex PCR; TCRdb keeps in-frame clones, though not all of them. The table lists more than 85,000 clones, about 91% of them singletons. Input material: peripheral blood. The receptors stem from a man in his late teens or twenties with acute or convalescent COVID-19.

The rearrangement joins TRBV7-6 to TRBJ2-3, with D possibly matching TRBD2 (5 bases). In germline, CDR1 is SGHVS, CDR2 FNYEAQ. The CDR3 runs 14 residues. V shed 5 bases and J shed 4 bases, with 13 bases lying between them. The DNA for the CDR3 is TGTGCCAGCAGCCCTGAGGGAGCGTCAGATACGCAGTATTTT. Translation: CASSPEGASDTQYF.

This clone has a handful of counts. V and J are TRBV4-1 and TRBJ1-2, with a possible D match to TRBD1 (6 bases). V lost 0 bases to trimming and J lost 0 bases, with 8 bases between them. CDR3 size: 15 residues. From germline, CDR1 is MGHRA and CDR2 YSYEKL. This CDR3 is CASSQDPGANYGYTF. The CDR3, as DNA: TGCGCCAGCAGCCAAGACCCAGGGGCTAACTATGGCTACACCTTC.